This T cell receptor beta chain was identified during a study of identical twins. Broader study findings: Within beta out-of-frame sequences, the excess sharing observed between twins was weaker. A partial confounding effect on zero-insertion analyses could come from invariant MAIT and iNKT cells. The models gave estimates that fell short of the out-of-frame TCR alpha sharing seen in monozygotic twins.

The length of the CDR3 is 12 residues. V lost 5 bases, J lost 9 bases, and 12 bases lay in between. CDR1 and CDR2 (germline): SGHDN, FVKESK. Note on this clonotype: Its specificity is unknown.

Template switching, a step in the protocol, added a universal primer site, and cDNA carried unique molecular identifiers. TCRdb used MiXCR to reprocess the 5' RACE reads, holding one entry per CDR3 protein. The profile shows approximately 680,000 distinct CDR3 sequences, roughly 6.6% of them singletons. These same data were also listed under a study on yellow fever vaccine responses in identical twins.

Material for sequencing was PBMCs. V gene TRBV14 combines with J gene TRBJ2-3; D is unclear. The sequence came from a woman aged 18-30 years in good health. CDR3 nucleotide sequence: TGTGCCAGCAGCTCGATTCGAGTAACGCAGTATTTT. This encodes CASSSIRVTQYF.